Described below is a single TCR beta chain sequence and its context. The table came from immunoSEQ multiplex PCR; TCRdb's copy has only in-frame clones and leaves some out. Found here are 2 million to 2.5 million clones, just under 95% of them singletons; the top ten hold about 0.36%. Every contributor of samples was a Caucasian grown-up residing in Nashville, Tennessee. This entry is derived from a study of shared clonotypes between healthy human individuals. Study summary: The composition of the donors was a couple of women and a few men aged 18 to 49.

CDR3 size: 12 residues. Germline loops: CDR1 LGHNA, CDR2 YNFKEQ. Trimming removed 2 bases from V and 6 bases from J, with 8 bases in between. The chain recombines TRBV4-2 with TRBJ2-7; no clear D gene. This receptor was taken from a man aged 18 to 35 in good health. Some clones in this sample may be carry-over from other donors' samples. The sample comprised naive CD4+ T cells from PBMCs. Subset reported: CD45RA+ positively selected. CDR3 region: CASSQLPSEQYF. CDR3 nucleotides: TGTGCCAGCAGCCAACTACCTAGCGAGCAGTACTTC.